The 27 T cell receptor beta chains reported below all come from one sample, sequenced in a study of cytomegalovirus exposure and HLA in healthy donors. Assay used: immunoSEQ multiplex PCR; TCRdb lists only in-frame clones, some missing. The sample includes fewer than 250,000 clones, 70% to 90% of them seen just once. The sequenced sample consisted of PBMCs. These receptors were obtained from a woman younger than 35 in good health and CMV-seronegative.

The rearrangement joins TRBV9 to TRBJ2-1, with 9 positions matching TRBD2. This CDR3 has 16 amino acids. Germline assignment: CDR1 SGDLS and CDR2 YYNGEE. With 4 bases clipped from V and 10 bases from J, the junction kept 15 bases outside the gene matches. CDR3 coding DNA: TGTGCCAGCAGCCCACACTCCCTTAGCGGGAGCGGCGAGCAGTTCTTC. The encoded protein is CASSPHSLSGSGEQFF.

The chain carries TRBV11-1 and TRBJ2-7; 9 bases agree with TRBD2. V shed 5 bases, J shed 4 bases, and the junction held 15 bases outside the gene matches. From germline, CDR1 is SGHAT and CDR2 FQDESV (reference sequence). This CDR3 comprises 17 residues. CDR3 sequence: CASSRDSLDSGSYEQYF. CDR3 in DNA: TGTGCCAGCAGCCGGGACTCTCTAGATAGCGGGAGTTACGAGCAGTACTTC.

A single count supports this clone. V and J are TRBV28 and TRBJ2-1; 14 bases are shared with TRBD2. Germline CDR1 and CDR2: MDHEN and SYDVKM. CDR3 length: 19 residues. V was pared by 5 bases and J by 6 bases, with 15 bases of the junction left unmatched. The CDR3 DNA reads TGTGCCAGCAGTATCGCCGGGACTAGCGGGAGTTGGTGGGCCAATGAGCAGTTCTTC. This sequence encodes CASSIAGTSGSWWANEQFF.

The chain combines TRBV28 with TRBJ1-2; the D gene is possibly TRBD1 (6 bases). CDR1 and CDR2 (germline): MDHEN, SYDVKM. V was shortened by 6 bases and J by 8 bases, with 19 bases between the two germline ends. This CDR3 has 14 amino acids. The CDR3, as DNA: TGTGCCAGCAGCCTAATCACGCAGGGGTCGGGCTACACCTTC. This codes for CASSLITQGSGYTF.

This clone has more than one count but fewer than ten. The chain employs TRBV29-1 and TRBJ1-2, with a tentative D call TRBD1 (5 bases). V gave up 8 bases and J gave up 3 bases, with 10 bases separating them. CDR3 length: 11 residues. In germline, CDR1 is SQVTM, CDR2 ANQGSEA. The chain's CDR3 is CSHGTDYGYTF. For the CDR3, the DNA is TGCAGCCACGGGACCGACTATGGCTACACCTTC. Filled out from reference TRBV29-1 and TRBJ1-2, the complete variable domain reads SAVISQKPSRDICQRGTSLTIQCQVDSQVTMMFWYRQQPGQSLTLIATANQGSEATYESGFVIDKFPISRPNLTFSTLTVSNMSPEDSSIYLCSHGTDYGYTFGSGTRLTVV.

The CDR3: CASSLIANEQYF. The CDR3 nucleotides read TGTGCCAGCAGTTTAATAGCGAACGAGCAGTACTTC. The chain combines TRBV28 with TRBJ2-7; D perhaps matches TRBD2 (5 bases). There are 12 residues in the CDR3. Trimming left V 2 bases short and J 5 bases short, with 7 bases between. Germline V CDR1 and CDR2: MDHEN, SYDVKM.

The chain joins TRBV18 to TRBJ1-4; D unclear. The CDR3 sequence is 15 residues long. With 0 bases removed from V and 0 bases from J, the gap between germline ends came to 5 bases. Germline V gene lookup returns CDR1 KGHSH and CDR2 LQKENI. The CDR3 loop is CASSPPRSTNEKLFF. CDR3 DNA sequence: TGTGCCAGCTCACCACCGAGATCAACTAATGAAAAACTGTTTTTT. Full variable domain (missing parts from reference TRBV18 and TRBJ1-4): NAGVMQNPRHLVRRRGQEARLRCSPMKGHSHVYWYRQLPEEGLKFMVYLQKENIIDESGMPKERFSAEFPKEGPSILRIQQVVRGDSAAYFCASSPPRSTNEKLFFGSGTQLSVL.

The V call is TRBV19, the J call TRBJ1-3; no definite D call. The CDR3 contains 15 residues. The germline V gene has CDR1 LNHDA and CDR2 SQIVND (reference sequence). Trimming shortened V by 6 bases and J by 0 bases, and 12 bases separated the two germline ends. The CDR3 sequence is CASRNTWGSGNTIYF. The CDR3 nucleotides are TGTGCCAGTAGAAATACCTGGGGCTCTGGAAACACCATATATTTT.

This chain uses TRBV9 with TRBJ1-2, with 8 bases matching TRBD1. The CDR3 covers 14 residues. Germline V gene lookup returns CDR1 SGDLS and CDR2 YYNGEE. V gave up 4 bases and J gave up 3 bases; unmatched junction bases: 5. The CDR3 sequence is CASSKSQGDYGYTF. CDR3 DNA sequence: TGTGCCAGCAGCAAATCACAGGGGGACTATGGCTACACCTTC.

The chain employs TRBV4-1 and TRBJ2-3, with unresolved D. The CDR3 has 15 amino acids. The germline V and J ends were trimmed by 2 bases and 4 bases, with 13 bases remaining between them. CDR1 is MGHRA, CDR2 YSYEKL, per germline. The CDR3 region is CASSQIAFTADTQYF. The CDR3 DNA reads TGCGCCAGCAGCCAAATAGCATTTACGGCAGATACGCAGTATTTT.

This clone was observed a few times. V gene TRBV28 combines with J gene TRBJ1-2; TRBD1 is a possible D gene (6 bases). V was trimmed by 2 bases and J by 8 bases, leaving 18 bases between them. The CDR3 length is 15 residues. Germline V CDR1 and CDR2: MDHEN, SYDVKM. The CDR3 spells CASSLPLGTPGGYTF. In nucleotides, the CDR3 is TGTGCCAGCAGTTTACCACTTGGGACACCCGGGGGCTACACCTTC.

The V and J genes are TRBV11-1 and TRBJ1-2, with no clear D. The germline CDR1 and CDR2 sequences are SGHAT and FQDESV (reference sequence). V shed 5 bases and J shed 8 bases, with 15 bases lying between them. The CDR3 has 13 residues. For the CDR3, the DNA is TGTGCCAGCAGCCCCGGGGATCGGAGAGGCTACACCTTC. Translated: CASSPGDRRGYTF.

CDR3 amino acids: CSVDEGLWAEAFF. CDR3 nucleotides: TGCAGCGTTGACGAGGGACTTTGGGCTGAAGCTTTCTTT. This chain uses TRBV29-1 with TRBJ1-1; TRBD1 might be the D (5 bases). The V end was cut by 3 bases, the J end by 6 bases, with 14 bases between. The CDR3 consists of 13 residues. Germline V lookup: CDR1 SQVTM, CDR2 ANQGSEA.

The chain employs TRBV6-6 and TRBJ1-2, with D perhaps TRBD1 (6 bases). The CDR3 has 13 residues. V dropped 8 bases and J dropped 8 bases, with 18 bases sitting between them. Germline CDR1 and CDR2: MNHNY and SVGAGI (reference sequence). CDR3 sequence: CASRTGQVKGYTF. CDR3 nucleotides: TGTGCCAGCCGCACGGGACAAGTCAAGGGCTACACCTTC.

A word on this clone: A read error may account for a junction end that differs from germline. The chain carries TRBV28 and TRBJ2-7; D is unresolved. CDR1 is MDHEN, CDR2 SYDVKM, per germline. The CDR3 totals 11 residues. This CDR3 reads CASNHGATRAF. The CDR3 nucleotides are TGTGCCAGCAACCACGGAGCCACAAGGGCCTTC.

The chain uses TRBV29-1 and TRBJ2-1; 14 bases match TRBD2. This CDR3 comprises 17 residues. CDR1 and CDR2 (germline): SQVTM, ANQGSEA. J gave up 9 bases and V 0 bases, and 10 bases lay outside the gene matches. The DNA of the CDR3 is TGCAGCGTTGAAGATCTTAGACTAGCGGGAGGGCCCGGTGAGCAGTTCTTC. Protein product: CSVEDLRLAGGPGEQFF.

The table lists this clone with a few counts. The chain links TRBV2 to TRBJ1-5, with D perhaps TRBD1 (5 bases). The CDR3 length is 13 residues. Germline CDR1 and CDR2: SNHLY and FYNNEI. Trimming removed 6 bases from V and 5 bases from J, with 11 bases in between. As DNA, the CDR3 is TGTGCCAGCAGACAGGTATGGGATCAGCCCCAGCATTTT. It translates to CASRQVWDQPQHF.

V is TRBV6-1 and J is TRBJ2-3; D is uncertain. Germline V gene sequence: CDR1 MNHNS, CDR2 SASEGT. V dropped 1 base and J dropped 0 bases, with 5 bases sitting between them. CDR3 length equals 14 residues. The CDR3 reads CASSEGVSTDTQYF. The DNA for the CDR3 is TGTGCCAGCAGTGAAGGTGTCAGCACAGATACGCAGTATTTT.

The chain links TRBV5-4 to TRBJ2-3; D not resolved. The germline V and J ends were trimmed by 2 bases and 7 bases, with 11 bases remaining between them. Per the germline V gene, CDR1 is SGHNT and CDR2 is YYREEE (reference sequence). The CDR3 is 13 amino acids. CDR3 coding DNA: TGTGCCAGCAGCTTAGCCACCGGCCATACGCAGTATTTT. This sequence encodes CASSLATGHTQYF.

This chain joins TRBV5-1 and TRBJ2-1; D remains unclear. The length of the CDR3 is 13 residues. V lost 4 bases and J lost 7, with 12 bases in between. Germline CDR1 SGHRS, CDR2 YFSETQ. The CDR3 protein is CASSPWTGNEQFF. The CDR3 region has the DNA TGCGCCAGCAGCCCGTGGACCGGGAATGAGCAGTTCTTC.

The V call is TRBV5-4, the J call TRBJ2-5, with D hard to call. Germline assignment: CDR1 SGHNT and CDR2 YYREEE (reference sequence). V was clipped by 4 bases and J by 1 base, with 11 bases between them. The CDR3 extends over 14 amino acids. CDR3 sequence reads: CASSMDATQETQYF. The CDR3 nucleotides are TGTGCCAGCAGCATGGACGCAACCCAAGAGACCCAGTACTTC.

The chain has TRBV29-1 and TRBJ2-7, with unresolved D. Trimming pared 1 base from V and 1 base from J, leaving 2 bases between. This CDR3 contains 11 residues. Germline CDR1 is SQVTM and CDR2 is ANQGSEA. The CDR3 DNA follows: TGCAGCGTTGAAGGATCCTACGAGCAGTACTTC. Translation gives CSVEGSYEQYF.

V usage is TRBV4-2 and J usage is TRBJ1-2; D is undetermined. Deletions cut 0 bases from V and 0 bases from J, with 8 bases between. This CDR3 is built from 15 residues. Germline V gives CDR1 LGHNA, CDR2 YNFKEQ. For the CDR3, the DNA is TGTGCCAGCAGCCAAGAATCGGCTTCTAACTATGGCTACACCTTC. Its translation: CASSQESASNYGYTF.

Many counts were recorded for this clone. The V gene is TRBV28, the J gene TRBJ2-6, with 10 nucleotides matching TRBD1. J lost 5 bases, V lost 4 bases, and 5 bases had no gene match. Germline V gene data show CDR1 as MDHEN and CDR2 as SYDVKM. This CDR3 has 16 amino acids. The CDR3 sequence: CASSWGTGARANVLTF. The CDR3 coding sequence is TGTGCCAGCAGTTGGGGGACAGGGGCGAGGGCCAACGTCCTGACTTTC.

This clone was recorded a few times. This chain connects TRBV5-1 to TRBJ1-1; weak D call: TRBD1 (5 bases). CDR1 is SGHRS, CDR2 YFSETQ, per germline. The CDR3 loop spans 13 amino acids. Trimming removed 0 bases at V and 8 bases at J, with 11 bases between. The CDR3 DNA is TGCGCCAGCAGCTTGGATCTCAGGGCGGAAGCTTTCTTT. Amino acid sequence: CASSLDLRAEAFF.

This sequence joins TRBV5-1 and TRBJ2-3; tentatively, D is TRBD2 (6 bases). CDR1 is SGHRS, CDR2 YFSETQ, per germline. The CDR3 length is 16 residues. Trimming took 3 bases from V and 4 from J, leaving 18 bases between them. CDR3 in amino acids: CASSYDGGSASDTQYF. Written as DNA, the CDR3 is TGCGCCAGCAGCTACGATGGGGGGAGTGCGTCAGATACGCAGTATTTT.

The chain carries TRBV11-1 and TRBJ1-6; D ambiguous. CDR3 size: 13 residues. V lost 3 bases and J lost 5, with 5 bases in between. The V gene's germline CDR1 is SGHAT and CDR2 FQDESV (reference sequence). The CDR3 nucleotides read TGTGCCAGCAGCTTCTACGATAATTCACCCCTCCACTTT. This encodes CASSFYDNSPLHF.